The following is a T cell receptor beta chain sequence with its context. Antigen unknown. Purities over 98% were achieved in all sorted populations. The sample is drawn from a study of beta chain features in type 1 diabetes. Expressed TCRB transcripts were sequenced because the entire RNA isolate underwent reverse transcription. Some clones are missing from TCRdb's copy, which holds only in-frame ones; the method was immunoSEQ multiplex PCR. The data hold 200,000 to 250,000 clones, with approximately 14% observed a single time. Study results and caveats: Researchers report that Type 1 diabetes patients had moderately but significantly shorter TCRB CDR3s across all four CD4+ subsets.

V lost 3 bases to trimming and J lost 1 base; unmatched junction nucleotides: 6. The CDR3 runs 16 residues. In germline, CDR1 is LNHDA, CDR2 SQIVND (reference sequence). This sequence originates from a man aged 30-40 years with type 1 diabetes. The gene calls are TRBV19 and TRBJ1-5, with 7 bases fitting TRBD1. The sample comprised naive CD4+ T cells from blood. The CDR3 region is CASSIRSGQSNQPQHF. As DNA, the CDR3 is TGTGCCAGTAGTATTAGGTCGGGACAGAGCAATCAGCCCCAGCATTTT.